These T cell receptor beta chains were read from a single sample in a study of Ad26.COV2.S vaccination and SARS-CoV-2 variants. Profiling relied on immunoSEQ multiplex PCR, and the TCRdb table lists in-frame clones only, not all of them. The sample holds approximately 350,000 clones, about 80% seen once. Sequenced material: peripheral blood, taken in a trial of Ad26.COV2.S vaccine versus placebo. The receptors come from a person aged 18-60 years who received the Ad26.COV2.S COVID-19 vaccine or a placebo. CDR3s include the opening cysteine and the closing phenylalanine or tryptophan. The D gene is left open where the match is weak. Clone size is given for some rows only: seen once, a few or many times, or a class if the clone is expanded.

j_gene,abundance,v_gene,len,d_gene,CDR3nt,CDR3aa
TRBJ2-7,.,TRBV7-9,14,.,TGTGCCAGCAGCTTAGAGCTGGCAGCCTACGAGCAGTACTTC,CASSLELAAYEQYF
TRBJ2-5,.,TRBV5-1,13,.,TGCGCCAGCAGCTTGGAAAGTGCTGGGACCCAGTACTTC,CASSLESAGTQYF
TRBJ1-1,.,TRBV7-3,13,.,TGTGCCAGCAGCCCCTATGGCCGAACTGAAGCTTTCTTT,CASSPYGRTEAFF
TRBJ2-7,few,TRBV5-1,14,TRBD2,TGCGCCAGCAGCCCGGGGACTAGCGGCCAGGAGCAGTACTTC,CASSPGTSGQEQYF
TRBJ2-1,.,TRBV2,16,TRBD2,TGTGCCAGCAGCCCACCGGGACTAGCGGGGGGGAATGAGCAGTTCTTC,CASSPPGLAGGNEQFF
TRBJ1-3,.,TRBV30,17,.,TGTGCCTGGAGTGTACTGAATCCCGGGACCTCTGGAAACACCATATATTTT,CAWSVLNPGTSGNTIYF
TRBJ2-7,.,TRBV19,12,TRBD1,TGTGCCAGTTCGGACAGGGACTACGAGCAGTACTTC,CASSDRDYEQYF
TRBJ1-1,.,TRBV5-1,13,.,TGCGCCAGCAGCTTGGGATTGAACACTGAAGCTTTCTTT,CASSLGLNTEAFF
TRBJ2-7,.,TRBV18,13,.,TGTGCCAGCTCACCGCAGAAAGAATACGAGCAGTACTTC,CASSPQKEYEQYF
TRBJ2-7,.,TRBV5-6,11,.,TGTGCCAGCAGCAAAGGCTACGAGCAGTACTTC,CASSKGYEQYF
TRBJ1-2,.,TRBV28,14,TRBD1,TGTGCCAGCAGGCGACTGGACAGGGCCCAAGGCTACACCTTC,CASRRLDRAQGYTF
TRBJ2-2,.,TRBV4-1,15,.,TGCGCCAGCAGCCGCGAGGGCAGGAACACCGGGGAGCTGTTTTTT,CASSREGRNTGELFF
TRBJ1-1,.,TRBV6-5,12,.,TGTGCCAGCAGTTACGCCCAGGAGCGCGCTTTCTTT,CASSYAQERAFF
TRBJ1-5,.,TRBV4-1,19,TRBD1,TGCGCCAGCAGCCAAGTGGAAACAGGGGAACTTTTTAGCAATCAGCCCCAGCATTTT,CASSQVETGELFSNQPQHF
TRBJ2-2,few,TRBV5-1,18,TRBD1,TGCGCCAGCAGCTTGGATTTAGAGGGGGCGTGGGACACCGGGGAGCTGTTTTTT,CASSLDLEGAWDTGELFF
TRBJ1-4,once,TRBV7-2,14,.,TGTGCCAGCAGCTTAGGTGCAACTAATGAAAAACTGTTTTTT,CASSLGATNEKLFF
TRBJ1-1,few,TRBV19,16,.,TGTGCCAGTATAGACGGTCGCTGGGGGGCTAACACTGAAGCTTTCTTT,CASIDGRWGANTEAFF
TRBJ2-3,.,TRBV19,14,.,TGTGCCAGTAGTATAGATCGAGGTAAAGATACGCAGTATTTT,CASSIDRGKDTQYF
TRBJ1-3,once,TRBV9,16,.,TGTGCCAGCAGCGGACCTCCAGGGAGCTCTGGAAACACCATATATTTT,CASSGPPGSSGNTIYF
TRBJ1-1,once,TRBV5-1,14,.,TGCGCCAGCAGTAGAGACGATTTCGTTACTGAAGCTTTCTTT,CASSRDDFVTEAFF
TRBJ1-2,few,TRBV5-1,14,TRBD1,TGCGCCAGCAGTCGGGACAGGGGAGGTGGTGGCTACACCTTC,CASSRDRGGGGYTF
TRBJ2-7,few,TRBV27,14,.,TGTGCCAGCAGTTTGCGCAGGGGATACTACGAGCAGTACTTC,CASSLRRGYYEQYF
TRBJ1-2,.,TRBV7-3,13,TRBD1,TGTGCCAGCAGCACGGGACAGGGTTATGGCTACACCTTC,CASSTGQGYGYTF
TRBJ2-2,once,TRBV4-2,22,TRBD2,TGTGCCAGCAGCCACCCTTCGGGACTTCGGACTAGCGGGAATACGAACACCGGGGAGCTGTTTTTT,CASSHPSGLRTSGNTNTGELFF
TRBJ2-5,.,TRBV25-1,15,.,TGTGCCAGCAGTGATTGGACGATAGGGCGAGAGACCCAGTACTTC,CASSDWTIGRETQYF
TRBJ2-5,.,TRBV4-1,16,.,TGCGCCAGCAGCCAACCAGGCAGGCGCAACCAAGAGACCCAGTACTTC,CASSQPGRRNQETQYF
TRBJ1-4,.,TRBV2,11,.,TGTGCCAGCGGGCGAGGTGAAAAACTGTTTTTT,CASGRGEKLFF
TRBJ1-3,.,TRBV4-3,14,.,TGCGCCAGCAGCCAAGCAGCAACTGGAAACACCATATATTTT,CASSQAATGNTIYF
TRBJ1-1,.,TRBV2,13,.,.,CASSTSGRTEAFF
TRBJ2-7,.,TRBV27,14,.,TGTGCCAGCAGTTTACTCGGACAACACTACGAGCAGTACTTC,CASSLLGQHYEQYF
TRBJ2-3,.,TRBV5-1,15,.,TGCGCCAGCAGCTTGCAGGGGGGAAGCACAGATACGCAGTATTTT,CASSLQGGSTDTQYF
TRBJ1-5,few,TRBV10-1,14,TRBD1,TGCGCCAGCCCTGGGCAGGGGGCAAACCAGCCCCAGCATTTT,CASPGQGANQPQHF
TRBJ2-1,.,TRBV27,15,.,TGTGCCAGCAGTTTGGTCTGGAAACGTTACAATGAGCAGTTCTTC,CASSLVWKRYNEQFF
TRBJ1-6,once,TRBV10-2,13,.,TGCGCCAGCACGGACCCCGGGGGTTCACCCCTCCACTTT,CASTDPGGSPLHF
TRBJ2-3,.,TRBV20-1,14,.,TGCAGTGCTAGTCACCAGATTGGTGCAGATACGCAGTATTTT,CSASHQIGADTQYF
TRBJ1-5,.,TRBV12-5,17,.,TGTGCTAGTGGTATGCCCGGGGGTGTTTATAGCAATCAGCCCCAGCATTTT,CASGMPGGVYSNQPQHF
TRBJ2-5,.,TRBV7-9,15,.,TGTGCCAGCAGCCCGTACCGGGACTCTCAAGAGACCCAGTACTTC,CASSPYRDSQETQYF
TRBJ2-7,.,TRBV27,15,TRBD1,TGTGCCAGCAGTTCTGGACAGGGGAGAACCTACGAGCAGTACTTC,CASSSGQGRTYEQYF
TRBJ2-3,once,TRBV24-1,13,.,TGTGCCACCACCGAGGGGAGCACAGATACGCAGTATTTT,CATTEGSTDTQYF
TRBJ2-5,many,TRBV20-1,11,.,TGCAGTGCTGACTCACAAGAGACCCAGTACTTC,CSADSQETQYF
TRBJ1-3,.,TRBV11-3,14,.,TGTGCCAGCAGCTTACCACAGCCTGGAAACACCATATATTTT,CASSLPQPGNTIYF
TRBJ1-6,.,TRBV19,14,.,TGTGCCAGTCGAGGACAAACGGGACACCCACCCCTCCACTTT,CASRGQTGHPPLHF
TRBJ2-7,.,TRBV30,16,TRBD2,TGTGCCTGGTCTCGACTAGCGGGCTCCCCTACCTACGAGCAGTACTTC,CAWSRLAGSPTYEQYF
TRBJ1-1,.,TRBV7-9,15,.,TGTGCCAGCAGCTCTGGAAGGGGTGCGAACACTGAAGCTTTCTTT,CASSSGRGANTEAFF
TRBJ2-7,.,TRBV3-1/TRBV3-2,13,.,TGTGCCAGCAGCCAAGATCTCGGGGTCGAGCAGTACTTC,CASSQDLGVEQYF
TRBJ1-5,.,TRBV19,15,TRBD1,TGTGCCAGTAGTATTGGGCGGGCAGGGGGCCAGCCCCAGCATTTT,CASSIGRAGGQPQHF
TRBJ2-7,.,TRBV5-1,13,.,TGCGCCAGCAGCTTGGGAGCTTCCTACGAGCAGTACTTC,CASSLGASYEQYF